The clone carrying this TCR beta chain was seen only a few times. The antigen is unknown. As to time point: persistent/refractory GD, antithyroid drugs over 5 years with positive TRAb. PBMC-extracted RNA yielded the TCR library. Combining iRepertoire HTBI primers with Arm-PCR of CDR3 regions, the authors built TCR beta libraries. TCRdb re-called the multiplex PCR reads with MiXCR, one entry per CDR3 protein. This repertoire shows about 400,000 distinct CDR3 sequences, less than 25% found once; its top ten account for less than 25%. V dropped 3 bases and J dropped 6 bases, with 12 bases sitting between them. Germline CDR1 is MNHNS and CDR2 is SASEGT. This CDR3 has 13 residues. These data come from a study of regulatory T cells in long-lasting Graves disease. Study observations and caveats: TRBV28 was favored in persistent disease, as were TRBJ1-2 and TRBJ2-5. Accuracy could have been hurt by small sample size. Relative to newly diagnosed Graves' patients, persistent ones had lower TCR diversity.

Source: peripheral blood mononuclear cells (PBMCs), taken when the disease was refractory, from a patient treated with antithyroid drugs. The clonotype comes from a female donor with Graves disease. The chain employs TRBV6-1 and TRBJ2-7; D is possibly TRBD2 (5 bases). The CDR3 sequence: CASSERALSEQYF. The CDR3, as DNA: TGTGCCAGCAGTGAGAGGGCCCTGTCCGAGCAGTACTTC.